The rows below give T cell receptor beta chains drawn from one sample of a study of regulatory T cells in long-lasting Graves disease. TCRdb passed the multiplex PCR reads through MiXCR, listing each CDR3 protein once. The sample carries about 520,000 distinct CDR3 sequences, about 11% recorded once. In addition, the sample was reused for a study of T cells in Graves' hyperthyroidism and ophthalmopathy.

The starting material was peripheral blood mononuclear cells (PBMCs), obtained at new diagnosis, from a patient treated with antithyroid drugs. All receptors derive from a woman aged 25 to 39 with Graves disease. Each CDR3 is given with its conserved first and last residue. The D gene is left open where the match is weak. Part of the rows lack a size; the others show once, few, many or a class for expanded clones.

>TRBJ2-7|NA|TRBV29-1|many
TGCAGCGTCGCCCCCGGTCTTGAGCAGTACTTC
CSVAPGLEQYF
>TRBJ1-1|NA|TRBV2|many
TGTGCCACCAGACAGACCCTGAACACTGAAGCTTTCTTT
CATRQTLNTEAFF
>TRBJ2-2|NA|TRBV28|NA
TGTGCCAGCAGTTCACTGGTGGAGGAGCTGTTTTTT
CASSSLVEELFF
>TRBJ1-5|NA|TRBV30|many
TGTGCCTGGAGTGCAGGGGCGGAGCAGCCCCAGCATTTT
CAWSAGAEQPQHF
>TRBJ1-1|NA|TRBV28|many
TGTGCCAGCAGCTTATACACTGAAGCTTTCTTT
CASSLYTEAFF
>TRBJ2-7|NA|TRBV28|many
TGTGCCAGCAGCCACTCCTACGAGCAGTACTTC
CASSHSYEQYF
>TRBJ1-2|NA|TRBV6-2/TRBV6-3|many
TGTGCCAGCAGTTCTAGGACGGGCGGCTACACCTTC
CASSSRTGGYTF
>TRBJ2-1|NA|TRBV7-9|many
TGTGCCAGCAGCCCTTTTGTTGAGTCCTACAATGAGCAGTTCTTC
CASSPFVESYNEQFF
>TRBJ2-1|TRBD1|TRBV19|many
TGTGCCAGTAGCCGCAGGGGGAGTTCCTACAATGAGCAGTTCTTC
CASSRRGSSYNEQFF
>TRBJ1-6|TRBD1|TRBV6-5|many
TGTGCCAGCAGTTTGGGACAGTCTAATTCACCCCTCCACTTT
CASSLGQSNSPLHF
>TRBJ2-2|TRBD2|TRBV9|NA
TGTGCCAGCAGTGGACTAGCGTCCGGGGAGCTGTTTTTT
CASSGLASGELFF
>TRBJ2-7|TRBD1|TRBV29-1|many
TGCAGCGTTGATCGAGGACAGGGAAAGCAGTACTTC
CSVDRGQGKQYF
>TRBJ1-4|NA|TRBV28|many
TGTGCCAGCAGACCTATCGGACAGAGGAATGAAAAACTGTTTTTT
CASRPIGQRNEKLFF
>TRBJ2-1|NA|TRBV12-3/TRBV12-4|many
TGTGCCAGCAGTCTAAAGCGGAATCCCGCCTCGTACAATGTCAATGAGCAGTTCTTC
CASSLKRNPASYNVNEQFF
>TRBJ2-1|NA|TRBV5-1|NA
TGCGCCAGCAGCTTGGACAGGGTATCCTACGAGCAGTTCTTC
CASSLDRVSYEQFF
>TRBJ2-1|TRBD2|TRBV2|NA
TGTGCCAGCAGTCCTACTAGCGGGAGCAATGAGCAGTTCTTC
CASSPTSGSNEQFF
>TRBJ1-1|NA|TRBV9|many
TGTGCCAGCAGCGAGGGCAGACTGAACACTGAAGCTTTCTTT
CASSEGRLNTEAFF
>TRBJ2-6|NA|TRBV30|many
TGTGCCGGGCGATTTACGGGGGCCAACGTCCTGACTTTC
CAGRFTGANVLTF
>TRBJ2-7|TRBD1|TRBV3-1|many
TGTGCCAGCAGAGGGACAGGAACCTCCTACGAGCAGTACTTC
CASRGTGTSYEQYF
>TRBJ2-7|NA|TRBV20-1|few
TGCAGTGATGATGCGTCCTACGAGCAGTACTTC
CSDDASYEQYF
>TRBJ1-1|NA|TRBV30|many
TGTGCCTGGTCACTGGAGAACACTGAAGCTTTCTTT
CAWSLENTEAFF
>TRBJ2-7|TRBD1|TRBV7-9|NA
TGTGCCAGCAGCTTACAAGGACAGGGGGTTTACGAGCAGTACTTC
CASSLQGQGVYEQYF
>TRBJ2-3|TRBD2|TRBV4-2|many
TGTGCCAGCAGCGGGGGACTAGCGAGCACAGATACGCAGTATTTT
CASSGGLASTDTQYF
>TRBJ1-4|TRBD1|TRBV6-1|many
TGTGCCAGCAGTACCGGACAGGGGGCCGGTAATGAAAAACTGTTTTTT
CASSTGQGAGNEKLFF
>TRBJ1-5|TRBD1|TRBV7-2|NA
TGTGCCAGCAGCCCTCGGACAGGGGGCGGCAATCAGCCCCAGCATTTT
CASSPRTGGGNQPQHF
>TRBJ2-7|NA|TRBV7-9|NA
TGTGCCAGCAGCGACCCAGGGGGGCACGAGCAGTACTTC
CASSDPGGHEQYF
>TRBJ2-7|TRBD2|TRBV6-2/TRBV6-3|NA
TGTGCCAGCGCTACTAGCGGGAACTACGAGCAGTACTTC
CASATSGNYEQYF
>TRBJ1-6|TRBD1|TRBV2|many
TGTGCCAACAGGGGGTCCTATAATTCACCCCTCCACTTT
CANRGSYNSPLHF
>TRBJ2-4|TRBD2|TRBV6-2/TRBV6-3|NA
TGTGCCAGCAGTTTTCTAGCGGGTGACGCGACCAAAAACATTCAGTACTTC
CASSFLAGDATKNIQYF
>TRBJ1-1|NA|TRBV18|many
TGTGCCAGCTCACTAAACGACATCAAGAACACTGAAGCTTTCTTT
CASSLNDIKNTEAFF
>TRBJ1-5|NA|TRBV19|few
TGTGCCAGTAGTATTTCGTCCGTACCTAATCAGCCCCAGCATTTT
CASSISSVPNQPQHF
>TRBJ1-5|NA|TRBV7-2|many
TGTGCCAGCAGCCCCGGACTCCCAAAAAACAGGATAAATCAGCCCCAGCATTTT
CASSPGLPKNRINQPQHF
>TRBJ2-2|NA|TRBV28|many
TGTGCCAGCAGTTTCCACACAGCCACCGGGGAGCTGTTTTTT
CASSFHTATGELFF
>TRBJ1-3|NA|TRBV11-2|many
TGTGCCAGCAGCTTCCCGGGGGCTGGAAACACCATATATTTT
CASSFPGAGNTIYF
>TRBJ2-2|NA|TRBV3-1|many
TGTGCCAGCAGCCAGCGCGGGAACACCGGGGAGCTGTTTTTT
CASSQRGNTGELFF
>TRBJ2-1|NA|TRBV12-3/TRBV12-4|many
TGTGCCAGCAGTCCCCGAGAGCGGAGACGCTACAATGAGCAGTTCTTC
CASSPRERRRYNEQFF
>TRBJ2-7|NA|TRBV28|NA
TGTGCCAGCCTACCGCTTGGGGGTGGAGGTGGGTACGAGCAGTACTTC
CASLPLGGGGGYEQYF
>TRBJ2-7|NA|TRBV2|many
TGTGCCAGCGGGTTAACCTACGAGCAGTACTTC
CASGLTYEQYF
>TRBJ1-5|TRBD1|TRBV18|many
TGTGCCAGCTCACCAACAGGGGAATATAGCAATCAGCCCCAGCATTTT
CASSPTGEYSNQPQHF
>TRBJ2-1|NA|TRBV2|many
TGTGCCAGCAGCGACGACTGGAGCTCCTACAATGAGCAGTTCTTC
CASSDDWSSYNEQFF
>TRBJ2-7|TRBD2|TRBV7-3|few
TGTGCCAGCAGCTTCCAAGCGGGAGTGGGCTACGAGCAGTACTTC
CASSFQAGVGYEQYF